This TCR beta chain is drawn from a study of shared clonotypes between healthy human individuals. General study findings and limits: Sharing across four donors was highest in naive CD4 (roughly 5%) and lowest in memory CD8 (0.4%).

About this clone: No antigen is known for it.

At deep level, the assay was performed. In the original processing: Filtering differed for immunoSEQ, which gave only junction sequences without quality scores. Produced via immunoSEQ multiplex PCR; TCRdb's table is partial and in-frame only. V and J calls plus clone size are reproduced from that table; the DNA served to infer D and trimming. The sample shows some 680,000 clones, 73% of them seen only once. The CDR3 loop spans 14 amino acids. Germline V gene data show CDR1 as SGHAT and CDR2 as FQNNGV. The germline V and J ends were trimmed by 2 bases and 1 base, with 9 bases remaining between them. The sequenced material came from memory CD4+ T cells sorted from blood. Subset defined: CD45RA-negative fraction. J is TRBJ2-7 and V is TRBV11-2; D is uncertain. This receptor was identified in a woman aged 25 to 39 in good health. This chain's CDR3 is CASSLYPDSYEQYF. In DNA form, the CDR3 reads TGTGCCAGCAGCTTATATCCTGATTCCTACGAGCAGTACTTC.